The 14 T cell receptor beta chains below were found in one sample sequenced in a study of cytomegalovirus exposure and HLA in healthy donors. Primers included in the PCR were 60 Vbeta and 13 Jbeta primers. Some clones are missing from TCRdb's copy, which holds only in-frame ones; the method was immunoSEQ multiplex PCR. The table records approximately 180,000 clones, roughly 83% of them present only once. Sequences were obtained from PBMCs. Receptors were obtained from a woman in her fifties or sixties in good health and CMV-seronegative.

In this sample, this clone turned up a few times. The rearrangement joins TRBV19 to TRBJ2-1, with 10 bases aligning to TRBD2. This CDR3 comprises 16 residues. Germline loops: CDR1 LNHDA, CDR2 SQIVND (reference sequence). Losses at the gene ends were 10 bases for V and 1 base for J; bases not matched to a gene: 10. As DNA, the CDR3 is TGTGCCACCTCGACCCCTAGCGGGGGTTCCTACAATGAGCAGTTCTTC. This encodes CATSTPSGGSYNEQFF.

This clone showed up just a few times. The V and J genes are TRBV6-6 and TRBJ1-2, with 8 positions matching TRBD1. This CDR3 comprises 16 residues. V gave up 5 bases and J gave up 4 bases; unmatched junction bases: 12. Germline V gives CDR1 MNHNY, CDR2 SVGAGI (reference sequence). The CDR3 region has the DNA TGTGCCAGCAGTCCCCCTCCGGGACAGGTCCTCTATGGCTACACCTTC. Amino acid sequence: CASSPPPGQVLYGYTF.

The rearrangement links TRBV19 to TRBJ2-1; TRBD1 matches at 9 bases. Losses at the gene ends were 1 base for V and 5 bases for J; bases not matched to a gene: 9. In germline, CDR1 is LNHDA, CDR2 SQIVND (reference sequence). This CDR3 contains 17 residues. The CDR3 protein is CASSIGARTGVHNEQFF. CDR3 nucleotide sequence: TGTGCCAGTAGTATAGGCGCTCGGACAGGGGTACACAATGAGCAGTTCTTC.

This sequence joins TRBV18 and TRBJ2-7, with D uncertain. Trimming left V 0 bases short and J 0 bases short, with 6 bases between. This CDR3 comprises 14 residues. CDR1 and CDR2 (germline): KGHSH, LQKENI. This CDR3 is CASSPPTVSYEQYF. In DNA, the CDR3 is TGTGCCAGCTCACCACCAACAGTCTCCTACGAGCAGTACTTC.

The V and J genes are TRBV15 and TRBJ1-4; D not resolved. The germline gives CDR1 LNHNV, CDR2 YYDKDF (reference sequence). CDR3 length equals 14 residues. The V and J ends lost 1 base and 0 bases respectively, with 3 bases between them. In DNA, the CDR3 is TGTGCCACCAGCAGAGGAGCAACTAATGAAAAACTGTTTTTT. Translated, it gives CATSRGATNEKLFF.

V is TRBV9 and J is TRBJ2-1; maybe TRBD1 (5 bases). Deletions cut 0 bases from V and 2 bases from J, with 9 bases between. The CDR3 spans 15 residues. The germline gives CDR1 SGDLS, CDR2 YYNGEE. The CDR3 loop reads CASSVGQSTYNEQFF. Written as DNA, the CDR3 is TGTGCCAGCAGCGTAGGACAGTCGACCTACAATGAGCAGTTCTTC.

In this sample, this clone turned up many times. The rearrangement joins TRBV15 to TRBJ2-7, with 7 positions matching TRBD1. The V gene end was trimmed by 4 bases and the J gene end by 6 bases; junction bases not matched to a gene: 18. Germline V CDR1 and CDR2: LNHNV, YYDKDF (reference sequence). The CDR3 runs to 17 residues. CDR3 DNA: TGTGCCACCAGCAAGGAACTTCGGACAGGCGGTCTGGCCGAGCAGTACTTC. Translating it yields CATSKELRTGGLAEQYF.

CDR3 bases: TGTGCCAGCAGCGCGGGACAGTACGGGGAGCTGTTTTTT. As protein: CASSAGQYGELFF. The V gene is TRBV6-4, the J gene TRBJ2-2; tentative D call: TRBD1 (7 bases). V was clipped by 6 bases and J by 7 bases, with 12 bases between them. The CDR3 is 13 residues long. The V gene's germline CDR1 is MRHNA and CDR2 SNTAGT.

The chain employs TRBV6-6 and TRBJ1-4; 8 bases map to TRBD1. Per the germline V gene, CDR1 is MNHNY and CDR2 is SVGAGI (reference sequence). CDR3 length equals 15 residues. Unmatched junction bases numbered 10, after V lost 6 bases and J lost 7 bases. The CDR3 spells CASSYPQGAGEKLFF. The CDR3 DNA follows: TGTGCCAGCAGCTACCCCCAGGGGGCGGGTGAAAAACTGTTTTTT.

The chain uses TRBV6-5 and TRBJ2-7; D is perhaps TRBD1 (8 bases). Trimming left V 11 bases short and J 4 bases short, with 18 bases between. Germline lookup yields CDR1 MNHEY and CDR2 SVGAGI. The CDR3 has 13 amino acids. As DNA, the CDR3 is TGTGCCTCCCAACAGGGGGGGGTTTACGAGCAGTACTTC. Translating it yields CASQQGGVYEQYF.

This sequence joins TRBV18 and TRBJ1-2, with D perhaps matching TRBD1 (6 bases). CDR1 is KGHSH and CDR2 is LQKENI in the germline V gene. CDR3 length: 12 residues. Trimming cost V 5 bases and J 4 bases, with 8 bases left between them. DNA of the CDR3: TGTGCCAGCTCAATGGACAGCTATGGCTACACCTTC. Encoded protein: CASSMDSYGYTF.

The chain combines TRBV4-2 with TRBJ2-2, with 8 bases aligning to TRBD2. The germline CDR1 and CDR2 sequences are LGHNA and YNFKEQ. The CDR3 sequence is 17 residues long. V gave up 5 bases and J gave up 3 bases; unmatched junction bases: 11. CDR3 nucleotides: TGTGCCAGCAGCGCCCGGGGGACCGGGAGGGACACCGGGGAGCTGTTTTTT. Translated, it gives CASSARGTGRDTGELFF.

This chain joins TRBV21-1 and TRBJ1-5; TRBD1, as called in the table, went unchecked against the DNA. TRBV21-1 is assigned pseudogene status. The CDR3 totals 15 residues. CDR3 bases: TGTGCCACCCACAGGCTACAGGGTCCCAATCAGCCCCAGCATTTT. Translating it yields CATHRLQGPNQPQHF.

This clone was observed a single time. The rearrangement links TRBV11-3 to TRBJ2-5, with TRBD1 as a possible D gene (5 bases). The CDR3 is made up of 13 amino acids. Between the trimmed V and J ends, which lost 3 bases and 5 bases, there was a span of 10 bases. CDR1 and CDR2 (germline): SGHNT, YENEEA. The CDR3 spells CASSFDAGETQYF. Written as DNA, the CDR3 is TGTGCCAGCAGCTTTGACGCAGGGGAGACCCAGTACTTC.